This section outlines one T cell receptor (beta chain) sequence together with its context. These data are taken from a study of blood T cell repertoires in COVID-19. Study-level background: Samples representing acute and convalescent COVID-19 were sourced from the United States, Italy and Spain.

Per the study methods: Researchers report that nucleated cell counts were estimated from reference gene primer amplification. Produced via immunoSEQ multiplex PCR; TCRdb's table is partial and in-frame only. V, J and clone size derive from that table, while D and trimming were established from the DNA sequence. This table holds about 190,000 clones, roughly 88% found once. The J segment lost 4 bases and the V segment lost 4 bases, leaving 4 bases of the junction unmatched. The germline CDR1 and CDR2 sequences are MDHEN and SYDVKM. This CDR3 spans 14 amino acids. Individuals drawn from about 26 US areas were about 18 to 90 years old. Recovery among Cohort 3 donors was established by two negative PCRs, clearance, or symptom resolution.

The TCR was taken from a woman younger than 45 who had recovered from COVID-19. V is TRBV28 and J is TRBJ2-7, with 10 bases aligning to TRBD1. Sequencing was done on a sample of PBMCs or T cells enriched from blood (not recorded which). CDR3 loop: CASSWDRGIYEQYF. In DNA, the CDR3 is TGTGCCAGCAGTTGGGACAGGGGTATTTACGAGCAGTACTTC.